This T cell receptor beta chain was recorded in a study of beta chain features in type 1 diabetes. Study-level information: The study found patients and healthy donors alike in age, gender and cell yields. Study results and limitations: All four CD4+ subsets from Type 1 diabetes patients carried moderately but significantly shorter TCRB CDR3s.

Note on this clone: No antigen is known for it.

The sequenced template was cDNA made from the entire isolated RNA. The table came from immunoSEQ multiplex PCR; TCRdb's copy has only in-frame clones and leaves some out. This repertoire shows 160,000 or so clones, 7% to 9.5% found once; its top ten account for about 0.75%. Sample: central memory CD4+ T cells from blood. The TCR sequence derives from a woman in her twenties or thirties with type 1 diabetes.

The CDR3 spells CASSKNRGGGEKLFF. DNA of the CDR3: TGTGCCAGCAGCAAGAACAGGGGTGGGGGTGAAAAACTGTTTTTT. The chain joins TRBV14 to TRBJ1-4, with 7 bases that match TRBD1. Trimming cost V 5 bases and J 7 bases; bases outside gene matches: 10. The length of the CDR3 is 15 residues. Germline V gives CDR1 SGHDN, CDR2 FVKESK.